This paragraph reports one T cell receptor (beta chain). This clone was picked up one time. Its specific antigen is unknown. No much larger clonotype is one base removed from it; base qualities were not supplied. The data were obtained in a study of T cell responses to AZD1222 COVID-19 vaccine (dated by TCRdb to about 2021). At the level of the whole study: TCR sequencing was performed for some 250 trial participants, of whom 200 to 210 were given two doses of AZD1222 and approximately 26 were given two doses of MenACWY control vaccine. Trial participants were enrolled by age into 18-55, 56-69 and 70-plus year subgroups, with approximately 150, 28 and 58 TCR-sequenced participants respectively. What the study reported, not specific to this receptor: After two AZD1222 doses, spike-specific TCR breadth and depth were significantly higher than at day 0 and than in MenACWY recipients. Because no day 14 peak-response samples were available, repertoires were characterized only after the peak T cell response. The vaccine-associated CD4 TCRs covered the entire spike protein, and the dominant responses fell in regions 160-218 and 743-854. Participants were mostly white British, with more females than males. The authors suggested clonal diversity may have been underestimated. Reportedly, close to half of the unique spike-specific TCRs recognized epitopes lying outside the regions that are mutated in the B.1.351 and B.1.1.7 variants. The 56-69-year group was small, and its depth increase did not reach significance, likely because of low power. Conclusions about previously exposed vaccinees were limited because only six AZD1222 recipients were SARS-CoV-2 seropositive at baseline.

From the cysteine up to the phenylalanine, the CDR3 has a length of 17 residues. The entry retains the CDR3 DNA only, 51 bases that are in frame from base 1. Per the germline V gene, SNHLY is the CDR1 and FYNNEI is the CDR2. V trim: 5 bases; J trim: 0 bases; unmatched bases: 11. The time point label on this specimen signifies: baseline before first vaccination. The treatment or condition tag for this specimen amounts to: meningococcal conjugate vaccine given as trial control. Samples from vaccinated people were obtained from the UK trials COV001 and COV002, which included a single-blind randomized controlled phase 2/3 trial of AZD1222 (ChAdOx1 nCoV-19) in healthy adults. For TCRbeta chain sequencing, PBMC samples from trial participants were taken at day 0 and at day 28 after the second dose. The CDR3 regions of human TCRbeta chains were subjected to immunosequencing. The authors' pipeline ran thus. TCRs in the repertoires were compared against a reference library of SARS-CoV-2-specific TCRs that had been generated with the MIRA antigen-specificity platform. Breadth was defined as the fraction of unique TCRs that were SARS-CoV-2-associated. Depth was defined as the fraction of total T cells that were SARS-CoV-2-associated. Using the MIRA data, each spike-specific TCR was mapped to the spike region that the TCR reacts to and placed in a CD4 or CD8 class. Log10-transformed breadth and depth values were compared by one-way ANOVA with Sidak's multiple comparisons tests. This is the immuneACCESS table as TCRdb keeps it, with only in-frame sequences that have V and J called. A part of the clones is gone; compared with another copy, unresolved V genes explain less than half, and the rest is unexplained. From that table come the V and J calls and clone size; the DNA was used to work out D and trimming. For this sample the table gives 200,000 to 250,000 clones, of which about 93% were detected only once. Over 0.95% of the sample goes to the ten largest clones.

The rearrangement joined TRBV2 to TRBJ2-3, and 7 junctional nucleotides match TRBD1. The clonotype originates from an adult in good health. The source was peripheral blood, collected on day 0 of MenACWY control vaccination. The CDR3: CASSPRTGPSSTDTQYF. The DNA sequence reads TGTGCCAGCAGTCCCCGGACAGGACCATCTAGCACAGATACGCAGTATTTT.